Listed below are T cell receptor beta chains from one sample, sequenced in a study of cytotoxic CD8 clonotypes in ibrutinib-treated CLL. The data were produced by immunoSEQ multiplex PCR, yet TCRdb's version contains in-frame clones alone and is incomplete. The sample has 250,000 to 350,000 clones; 76% are singletons. Source: PBMCs, taken at disease progression, from a patient treated with ibrutinib. The receptors shown here come from a human donor with chronic lymphocytic leukemia. The CDR3 runs from the conserved cysteine through the conserved F or W. D genes are given only for firm matches. For some rows the clone size is stated as once, few or many, or as a class when expanded; others skip it.

TRBJ2-7 TRBV28 TRBD1 NA TGTGCCAGCAGTGTTGGACAGGTCGACGAGCAGTACTTC CASSVGQVDEQYF
TRBJ2-3 TRBV6-1 NA NA TGTGCCAGCAGTGAAGGGGGAGGACGCACAGATACGCAGTATTTT CASSEGGGRTDTQYF
TRBJ1-5 TRBV28 NA NA TGTGCCAGCAGTCGGCCGGGACACTTAGGCCAGCCCCAGCATTTT CASSRPGHLGQPQHF
TRBJ2-4 TRBV28 NA NA TGTGCCAGCAGTTTGACCCTAGCCAAAAACATTCAGTACTTC CASSLTLAKNIQYF
TRBJ2-5 TRBV18 NA few TGTGCCAGCTCACCAAGATCCCAAGAGACCCAGTACTTC CASSPRSQETQYF
TRBJ2-7 TRBV6-5 NA few TGTGCCAGCAGTTACTCCGGGACATACTACTTC CASSYSGTYYF
TRBJ1-3 TRBV25-1 NA NA TGTGCCAGCAGTGAATTTGGCCCACTAGGCCCTGGAAACACCATATATTTT CASSEFGPLGPGNTIYF
TRBJ2-7 TRBV11-2 NA NA TGTGCCAGCAGCCGGCGACTCACTCTTAAATCCTACGAGCAGTACTTC CASSRRLTLKSYEQYF
TRBJ1-2 TRBV29-1 NA NA TGCAGCGACTCACAGCGGAATATAATTAACTATGGCTACACCTTC CSDSQRNIINYGYTF
TRBJ2-2 TRBV2 NA NA TGTGCCAGCGGTCTTTACACCGGGGAGCTGTTTTTT CASGLYTGELFF
TRBJ2-1 TRBV27 TRBD2 NA TGTGCCAGCCAGATCGGGACTAGCGGGAGAAATGAGCAGTTCTTC CASQIGTSGRNEQFF
TRBJ2-7 TRBV9 TRBD2 NA TGTGCCAGCAGCCCCAGCGGGGGCGGGAACGAGCAGTACTTC CASSPSGGGNEQYF
TRBJ2-7 TRBV15 NA NA TGTGCCACCAGCAGAGATAGGGGAGTTGGCGAGCAGTACTTC CATSRDRGVGEQYF
TRBJ1-5 TRBV19 TRBD1 many TGTGCCAGTAGCCCGCAGGGACAGGGAGTGGGGCCCCAGCATTTT CASSPQGQGVGPQHF
TRBJ2-7 TRBV27 NA NA TGTGCCAGCAGTTTGGGCCTTGGGATTGGGTCATGGTACTTC CASSLGLGIGSWYF
TRBJ1-2 TRBV9 NA NA TGTGCCAGCAGCACAGCCGGGACGTCAGGGGGCTACACCTTC CASSTAGTSGGYTF
TRBJ2-7 TRBV9 TRBD1 NA TGTGCCAGCAGCGTGGCCGGGACAGGGGGCTACGAGCAGTACTTC CASSVAGTGGYEQYF
TRBJ2-3 TRBV7-8 NA once TGTGCCAGCAGCTACGACGGGCGTGGGACAGATACGCAGTATTTT CASSYDGRGTDTQYF
TRBJ2-3 TRBV11-2 TRBD1 NA TGTGCCAGCAGCATCACAGGGGGCACAGATACGCAGTATTTT CASSITGGTDTQYF
TRBJ2-1 TRBV11-2 NA once TGTGCCAGCAGCTACTCAGGGGGGTCTGAAAATGAGCAGTTCTTC CASSYSGGSENEQFF
TRBJ2-1 TRBV28 TRBD2 once TGTGCCAGCAGTCCGTGGACTAGCGGGAGGGACGAGCAGTTCTTC CASSPWTSGRDEQFF
TRBJ1-1 TRBV28 NA NA TGTGCCAGCAGTTTACAGGGTTGGTTTACTGAAGCTTTCTTT CASSLQGWFTEAFF
TRBJ2-3 TRBV9 TRBD2 NA TGTGCCAGCAGCGTATTTACTAGCGGGGGCACAGATACGCAGTATTTT CASSVFTSGGTDTQYF
TRBJ2-2 TRBV6-1 NA NA TGTGCCAGCAGTCATTCCACCGGGGAGCTGTTTTTT CASSHSTGELFF
TRBJ2-6 TRBV6-1 NA NA TGTGCCAGCAGTGAATCTGGACTGTCCTACGGGGCCAACGTCCTGACTTTC CASSESGLSYGANVLTF
TRBJ1-5 TRBV2 TRBD1 NA TGTGCCAGCAGTCGGACAGGTTACGATCAGCCCCAGCATTTT CASSRTGYDQPQHF
TRBJ2-7 TRBV9 NA NA TGTGCCAGCAGCGTCTACGGGAGCTCCTACGAGCAGTACTTC CASSVYGSSYEQYF
TRBJ2-5 TRBV5-6 TRBD2 NA TGTGCCAGCAGCCGGGGAAGCGGGAGGGTGGAGACCCAGTACTTC CASSRGSGRVETQYF
TRBJ1-5 TRBV15 NA once TGTGCCACCAGCAGAGATCAAGGGGGTGGACAGCCCCAGCATTTT CATSRDQGGGQPQHF
TRBJ1-1 TRBV19 TRBD1 NA TGTGCCAGTAAAGGGACAGGGCATTGGGATCCTGAAGCTTTCTTT CASKGTGHWDPEAFF
TRBJ2-7 TRBV6-6 NA NA TGTGCCAGCAGGGACGGGACACTCTACGAGCAGTACTTC CASRDGTLYEQYF
TRBJ2-6 TRBV6-5 NA NA TGTGCCAGCAGTTACTCCCAGTTAACTGGGGCCAACGTCCTGACTTTC CASSYSQLTGANVLTF
TRBJ2-7 TRBV5-4 NA NA TGTGCCAGCAGCTTACAGGGCTACGAGCAGTACTTC CASSLQGYEQYF
TRBJ2-1 TRBV28 NA few TGTGCCAGCAGTTTAATCAGCTCCTACAATGAGCAGTTCTTC CASSLISSYNEQFF
TRBJ2-7 TRBV6-1 TRBD1 NA TGTGCCAGCAGTGAGTGGGACAGAGAATACTTC CASSEWDREYF
TRBJ1-4 TRBV9 NA few TGTGCCAGCAGCGCAAGACAGGCGCCCATTGAAAAACTGTTTTTT CASSARQAPIEKLFF
TRBJ1-1 TRBV2 TRBD1 NA TGTGCCAGCCCGGGACAGAGGAACACTGAAGCTTTCTTT CASPGQRNTEAFF
TRBJ2-7 TRBV7-8 TRBD2 NA TGTGCCAGCAGCTTTGGGACTAGCGGGACCCCTCCCTACGAGCAGTACTTC CASSFGTSGTPPYEQYF
TRBJ1-4 TRBV5-4 TRBD1 NA TGTGCCAGCAGCTTGGTCCTCGGACAGGGTAGGGCTAATGAAAAACTGTTTTTT CASSLVLGQGRANEKLFF
TRBJ1-2 TRBV2 NA NA TGTGCCAGCAGTCCCGCGGGGAGGGGTCCCTATGGCTACACCTTC CASSPAGRGPYGYTF
TRBJ2-7 TRBV11-2 TRBD1 NA TGTGCCAGCAGCTCAGGACAGGGGTACCACGAGCAGTACTTC CASSSGQGYHEQYF
TRBJ2-7 TRBV23-1 NA NA TGCGCCAGCAGTCCTCACGACGGAACCTACGAGCAGTACTTC CASSPHDGTYEQYF
TRBJ2-7 TRBV5-1 NA few TGCGCCAGCAGCTTGGACGGCTACGAGCAGTACTTC CASSLDGYEQYF
TRBJ2-3 TRBV11-3 TRBD2 NA TGTGCCAGCAGTTTCCAGGGGAGCGGGAGATCAGATACGCAGTATTTT CASSFQGSGRSDTQYF
TRBJ2-7 TRBV11-2 NA NA TGTGCCAGCAGCTTAGAAGCAGGGGCTAACTACGAGCAGTACTTC CASSLEAGANYEQYF